Listed here are 17 T cell receptor beta chains from one sample, sequenced in a study of blood T cell repertoires in COVID-19. Sequenced by immunoSEQ multiplex PCR; TCRdb stores in-frame clones only, minus some. Counted here are 65,000 to 95,000 clones, roughly 78% occurring once; the ten biggest clones make up just over 35%. Source material: peripheral blood. The receptor source for this set is a man aged 60 to 69 with COVID-19, enrolled during active disease.

The chain carries TRBV19 and TRBJ2-1, with TRBD2 identical over 8 bases. The length of the CDR3 is 15 residues. Germline CDR1 reads LNHDA; CDR2 reads SQIVND (reference sequence). V shed 1 base, J shed 8 bases, and the junction held 7 bases outside the gene matches. CDR3 sequence: CASSIVEAGEHEQFF. The CDR3 coding sequence is TGTGCCAGTAGTATAGTCGAAGCGGGAGAACATGAGCAGTTCTTC.

The chain employs TRBV15 and TRBJ1-5; no firm D call. Between the trimmed V and J ends, which lost 0 bases and 7 bases, there was a span of 7 bases. From germline, CDR1 is LNHNV and CDR2 YYDKDF (reference sequence). The CDR3 extends over 13 amino acids. This CDR3 reads CATSRDQVQPQHF. Written as DNA, the CDR3 is TGTGCCACCAGCAGAGATCAGGTCCAGCCCCAGCATTTT.

V and J are TRBV19 and TRBJ2-5; a possible D gene is TRBD2 (7 bases). Germline V gene lookup returns CDR1 LNHDA and CDR2 SQIVND (reference sequence). The CDR3 length is 14 residues. V was trimmed by 9 bases and J by 4 bases, leaving 18 bases between them. Written as DNA, the CDR3 is TGTGCCAGCAGGGGAGGGGGATTTGGAGAGACCCAGTACTTC. Translating gives CASRGGGFGETQYF.

The rearrangement joins TRBV20-1 to TRBJ2-7; weak D call: TRBD2 (5 bases). CDR1 DFQATT and CDR2 SNEGSKA come from the germline V gene (reference sequence). The germline V and J ends were trimmed by 3 bases and 2 bases, with 14 bases remaining between them. CDR3 length equals 14 residues. DNA for the CDR3: TGCAGTGCTAGTAGGGAGCAGGCGGCCTACGAGCAGTACTTC. Translation: CSASREQAAYEQYF.

The chain is built from TRBV3-1 (or the pseudogene TRBV3-2) and TRBJ1-6; D perhaps matches TRBD1 (5 bases). The CDR3 has 16 residues. V lost 0 bases and J 7 bases, leaving 13 bases between the germline ends. Germline CDR1 reads LGHDT; CDR2 reads YNNKEL (reference sequence). In nucleotides, the CDR3 is TGTGCCAGCAGCCAAGAGGTGGGGCGGTCCAATTCACCCCTCCACTTT. This codes for CASSQEVGRSNSPLHF.

The CDR3 region is CASIPGREEEAFF. In DNA, the CDR3 is TGTGCCAGCATTCCAGGGAGGGAAGAGGAAGCTTTCTTT. V and J are TRBV2 and TRBJ1-1; perhaps TRBD1 as D (5 bases). The V gene lost 7 bases and the J gene lost 8 bases, with 17 bases spanning the gap. The germline gives CDR1 SNHLY, CDR2 FYNNEI. The CDR3 covers 13 residues.

The J gene is TRBJ2-3, the V gene TRBV9; D may be TRBD2 (6 bases). Between the trimmed V and J ends, which lost 5 bases and 6 bases, there was a span of 19 bases. This CDR3 region has 15 residues. CDR1 and CDR2 from the germline V gene are SGDLS and YYNGEE. The DNA of the CDR3 is TGTGCCAGCAGATCCGGGACCTCGGGGGTCGATACGCAGTATTTT. As protein: CASRSGTSGVDTQYF.

The V call is TRBV18, the J call TRBJ2-7, with D tentatively TRBD1 (6 bases). Germline values: CDR1 KGHSH, CDR2 LQKENI. The CDR3 has 14 residues. Trimming removed 4 bases at V and 3 bases at J, with 13 bases between. CDR3 residues: CASSLDQGHYEQYF. The CDR3 coding sequence is TGTGCCAGCTCACTCGATCAGGGGCACTACGAGCAGTACTTC.

In this sample, this clone turned up a few times. The rearrangement links TRBV5-1 to TRBJ1-1, with D tentatively TRBD1 (5 bases). Per germline, CDR1 SGHRS and CDR2 YFSETQ. Trimming pared 4 bases from V and 0 bases from J, leaving 10 bases between. The CDR3 loop spans 14 amino acids. The CDR3 loop is CASSPGHLNTEAFF. CDR3 DNA: TGCGCCAGCAGCCCCGGACACCTGAACACTGAAGCTTTCTTT.

The chain joins TRBV7-9 to TRBJ2-1; tentative D call: TRBD2 (6 bases). The germline gives CDR1 SEHNR, CDR2 FQNEAQ (reference sequence). V lost 5 bases, J lost 0 bases, and 14 bases lay in between. This CDR3 has 16 residues. CDR3 residues: CASSILRDSSYNEQFF. CDR3 nucleotide sequence: TGTGCCAGCAGCATACTCCGGGACTCCTCCTACAATGAGCAGTTCTTC.

The V call is TRBV5-5, the J call TRBJ2-1; 12 bases are shared with TRBD2. The junction had 7 bases not matched to a gene; V was cut back by 4 bases and J by 8 bases. There are 15 residues in the CDR3. Germline V lookup: CDR1 SGHKS, CDR2 YYEKEE (reference sequence). The CDR3 region is CASSPRLAGEDEQFF. CDR3 in DNA: TGTGCCAGCAGCCCGAGACTAGCGGGGGAGGATGAGCAGTTCTTC.

The genes are TRBV19 and TRBJ2-3; 7 bases fit TRBD1. J was trimmed by 3 bases and V by 9 bases; bases with no gene match: 15. From germline, CDR1 is LNHDA and CDR2 SQIVND (reference sequence). This CDR3 contains 16 residues. CDR3 amino acids: CASTPSSRGQTDTQYF. CDR3 nucleotide sequence: TGTGCCAGCACTCCTTCGAGTAGGGGGCAAACAGATACGCAGTATTTT.

The V call is TRBV2, the J call TRBJ2-5; possible D gene TRBD2, 5 bases. The germline V gene encodes CDR1 SNHLY and CDR2 FYNNEI. V was cut by 6 bases and J by 0 bases, with 11 bases left in between. The CDR3 totals 14 residues. CDR3 DNA sequence: TGTGCCAGCAGCGCCGGGAATTACCAAGAGACCCAGTACTTC. It translates to CASSAGNYQETQYF.

This chain uses TRBV3-1 (or the pseudogene TRBV3-2) with TRBJ2-7; D remains unclear. Germline assignment: CDR1 LGHDT and CDR2 YNNKEL (reference sequence). V was shortened by 6 bases and J by 1 base, with 10 bases between the two germline ends. The CDR3 covers 13 residues. Written as DNA, the CDR3 is TGTGCCAGCAGTTATACGGGTTCCTACGAGCAGTACTTC. It yields the protein CASSYTGSYEQYF.

The rearrangement joins TRBV30 to TRBJ2-5, with 7 bases aligning to TRBD2. Germline V gene lookup returns CDR1 GTSNPN and CDR2 SVGIG (reference sequence). This CDR3 is built from 12 residues. V lost 2 bases to trimming and J lost 10 bases; unmatched junction nucleotides: 7. The CDR3 nucleotides are TGTGCCTGGAGTCTTACTAGCGAGGTCCAGTACTTC. Translation: CAWSLTSEVQYF.

The chain has TRBV6-2 or TRBV6-3 and TRBJ2-3, with TRBD1 as a possible D gene (6 bases). Between the trimmed V and J ends, which lost 2 bases and 6 bases, there was a span of 12 bases. Germline CDR1 and CDR2: MNHEY and SVGEGT. CDR3 size: 14 residues. DNA of the CDR3: TGTGCCAGCAGTTACGGCAGGGGCATCGATACGCAGTATTTT. Amino acids: CASSYGRGIDTQYF.

The chain has TRBV6-4 and TRBJ2-1; TRBD2 might be the D (6 bases). The CDR3 spans 16 residues. Looked up from germline, CDR1 is MRHNA and CDR2 is SNTAGT. Deletions cut 8 bases from V and 10 bases from J, with 27 bases between. CDR3 DNA: TGTGCCAGCGGACCCCTCCCGGCTAGCGTTTTGGTGGAGCAGTTCTTC. Encoded protein: CASGPLPASVLVEQFF.